This T cell receptor (beta chain) was found in a study of identical twins. Points from the study as a whole: The conclusions drew on cross-sectional statistical analysis instead of tracking the same donors.

The donor group consisted entirely of healthy Caucasians. The sample holds a few counts of this clonotype. Its antigen is as yet unknown. The V end lost 6 bases, the J end lost 4 bases, and 18 bases lay between the germline ends. The CDR3 is 15 amino acids. TCRdb reanalysed the 5' RACE reads using MiXCR and keeps one entry per CDR3 protein. The data hold hundreds of thousands of distinct CDR3 sequences, with about 9.4% observed a single time. This sample also belongs to another study, concerning yellow fever vaccine responses in identical twins.

The TCR comes from a woman under 30 in good health. The material sequenced was PBMCs. The rearrangement links TRBV12-3 or TRBV12-4 to TRBJ1-1; the D gene is possibly TRBD1 (5 bases). This CDR3 reads CASRAGSAWGTEAFF. The CDR3 DNA is TGTGCCAGCAGAGCAGGGTCGGCCTGGGGCACTGAAGCTTTCTTT.